This T cell receptor (beta chain) was recovered during a study of cytomegalovirus exposure and HLA in healthy donors. Worth noting for this clone: Its antigen is not identified.

The study ran its PCR with 60 Vbeta and 13 Jbeta primers. The method was immunoSEQ multiplex PCR; TCRdb's version includes in-frame clones alone and lacks a portion of them. Of some 150,000 clones in the sample, nearly 85% are singletons; the top ten hold nearly 3.5%. The CDR3 has 18 residues. Study outcomes and limitations: Immune exposure information available was restricted to CMV serostatus. Prediction of most subjects' HLA-A and HLA-B alleles by TCR beta sequences was reportedly accurate. Across donors, sequencing depth was assumed by presence/absence analyses to be roughly uniform. In a later analysis, V- and J-gene trimming of beta chains associated with a DCLRE1C missense variant, replicated independently.

Sequencing was performed on PBMCs. The chain couples TRBV12-1 to TRBJ2-2; the table's D gene call, TRBD2, was not cross checked with the DNA. TRBV12-1 has pseudogene status. This clonotype was obtained from a male donor in good health and CMV-seronegative. CDR3 protein: CASSSPTSGGADTGELFF. The CDR3, as DNA: TGTGCCAGCAGCTCCCCCACTAGCGGGGGGGCCGACACCGGGGAGCTGTTTTTT.